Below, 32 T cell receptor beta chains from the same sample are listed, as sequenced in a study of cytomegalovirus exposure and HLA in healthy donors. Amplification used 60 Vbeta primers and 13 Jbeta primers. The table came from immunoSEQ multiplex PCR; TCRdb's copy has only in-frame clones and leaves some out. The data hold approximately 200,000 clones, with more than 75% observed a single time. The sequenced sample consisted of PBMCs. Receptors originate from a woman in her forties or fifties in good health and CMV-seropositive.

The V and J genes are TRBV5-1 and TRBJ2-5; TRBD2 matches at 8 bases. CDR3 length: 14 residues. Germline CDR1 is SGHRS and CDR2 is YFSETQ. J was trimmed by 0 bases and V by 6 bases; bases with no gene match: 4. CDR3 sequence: CASKTSGNQETQYF. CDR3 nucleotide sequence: TGCGCCAGCAAAACTAGCGGAAACCAAGAGACCCAGTACTTC.

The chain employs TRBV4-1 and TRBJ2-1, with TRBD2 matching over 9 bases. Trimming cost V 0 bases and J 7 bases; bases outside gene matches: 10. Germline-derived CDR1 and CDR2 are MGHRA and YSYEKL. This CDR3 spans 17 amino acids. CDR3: CASSQDGREGLRNEQFF. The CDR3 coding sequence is TGCGCCAGCAGCCAAGATGGGCGGGAGGGCCTCAGGAATGAGCAGTTCTTC.

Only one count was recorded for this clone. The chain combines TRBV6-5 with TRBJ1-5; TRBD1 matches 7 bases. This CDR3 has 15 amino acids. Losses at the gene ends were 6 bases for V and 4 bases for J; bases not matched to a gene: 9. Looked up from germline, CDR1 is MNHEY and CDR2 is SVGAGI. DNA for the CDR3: TGTGCCAGCAGCCCTGACAGGGTTCGAAATCAGCCCCAGCATTTT. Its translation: CASSPDRVRNQPQHF.

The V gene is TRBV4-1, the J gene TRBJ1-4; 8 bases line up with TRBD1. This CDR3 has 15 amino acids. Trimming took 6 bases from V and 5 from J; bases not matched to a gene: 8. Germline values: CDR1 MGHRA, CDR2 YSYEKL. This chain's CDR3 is CASSNQGARNEKLFF. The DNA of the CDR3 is TGCGCCAGCAGTAATCAGGGGGCGCGAAATGAAAAACTGTTTTTT.

The CDR3 sequence is CASSQVHGQQETQYF. Here the CDR3 DNA reads TGCGCCAGCAGCCAAGTTCATGGACAGCAAGAGACCCAGTACTTC. The chain employs TRBV4-1 and TRBJ2-5, with a tentative D call TRBD1 (6 bases). This CDR3 contains 15 residues. Trimming cost V 1 base and J 2 bases, with 11 bases left between them. Per germline, CDR1 MGHRA and CDR2 YSYEKL.

The DNA of the CDR3 is TGCGCCACTATGAGAGCGGGAGAGGGAGATACGCAGTATTTT. Residues: CATMRAGEGDTQYF. The V call is TRBV5-1, the J call TRBJ2-3, with 8 bases identical to TRBD2. V was pared by 9 bases and J by 5 bases, with 11 bases of the junction left unmatched. Germline lookup yields CDR1 SGHRS and CDR2 YFSETQ. This CDR3 has 14 residues.

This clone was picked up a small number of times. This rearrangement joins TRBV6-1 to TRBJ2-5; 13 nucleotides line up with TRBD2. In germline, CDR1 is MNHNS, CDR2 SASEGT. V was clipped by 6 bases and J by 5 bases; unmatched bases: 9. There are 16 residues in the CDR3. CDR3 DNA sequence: TGTGCCAGCAGGGAACTAGCGGGGGGGCCTTGGGAGACCCAGTACTTC. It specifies CASRELAGGPWETQYF.

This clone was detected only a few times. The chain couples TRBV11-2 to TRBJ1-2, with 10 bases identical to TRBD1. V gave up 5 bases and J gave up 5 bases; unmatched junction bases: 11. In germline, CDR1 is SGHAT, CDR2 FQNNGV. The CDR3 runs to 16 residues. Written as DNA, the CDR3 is TGTGCCAGCAGCCATCGACAGGGGGCCCCTCCTTATGGCTACACCTTC. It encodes CASSHRQGAPPYGYTF.

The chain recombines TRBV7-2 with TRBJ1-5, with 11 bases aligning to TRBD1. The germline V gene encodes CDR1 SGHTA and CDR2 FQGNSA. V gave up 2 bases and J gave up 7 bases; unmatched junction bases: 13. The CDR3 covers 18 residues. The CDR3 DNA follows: TGTGCCAGCAGCTTATGGGGGACAGGGGGTCAAGCGGGACAGCCCCAGCATTTT. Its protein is CASSLWGTGGQAGQPQHF.

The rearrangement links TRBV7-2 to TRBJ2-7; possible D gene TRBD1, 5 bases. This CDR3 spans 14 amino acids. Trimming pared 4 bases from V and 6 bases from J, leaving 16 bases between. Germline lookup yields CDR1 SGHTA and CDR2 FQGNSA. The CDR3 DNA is TGTGCCAGCAGCTCCGCCCGACAGTCGAGCGAGCAGTACTTC. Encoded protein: CASSSARQSSEQYF.

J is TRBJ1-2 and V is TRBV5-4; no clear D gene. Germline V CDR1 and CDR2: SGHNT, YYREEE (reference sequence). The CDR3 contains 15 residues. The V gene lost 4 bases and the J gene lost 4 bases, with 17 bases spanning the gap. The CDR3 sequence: CASSRGGAKGYGYTF. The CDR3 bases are TGTGCCAGCAGCCGCGGAGGCGCAAAGGGCTATGGCTACACCTTC.

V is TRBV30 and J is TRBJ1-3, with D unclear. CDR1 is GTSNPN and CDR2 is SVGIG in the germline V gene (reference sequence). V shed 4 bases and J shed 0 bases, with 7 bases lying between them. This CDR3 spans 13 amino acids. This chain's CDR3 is CAWTDFSGNTIYF. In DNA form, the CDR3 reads TGTGCCTGGACAGACTTCTCTGGAAACACCATATATTTT.

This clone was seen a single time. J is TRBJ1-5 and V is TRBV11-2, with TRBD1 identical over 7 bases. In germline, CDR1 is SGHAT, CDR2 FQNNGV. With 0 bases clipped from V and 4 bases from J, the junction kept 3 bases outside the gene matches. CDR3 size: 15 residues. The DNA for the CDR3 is TGTGCCAGCAGCTTAGACGACAGGGCGAATCAGCCCCAGCATTTT. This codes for CASSLDDRANQPQHF.

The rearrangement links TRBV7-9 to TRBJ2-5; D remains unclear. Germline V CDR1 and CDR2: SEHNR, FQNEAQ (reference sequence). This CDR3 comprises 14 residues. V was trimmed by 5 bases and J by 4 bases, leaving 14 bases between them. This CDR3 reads CASSLEEAPETQYF. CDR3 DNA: TGTGCCAGCAGCCTTGAAGAGGCCCCAGAGACCCAGTACTTC. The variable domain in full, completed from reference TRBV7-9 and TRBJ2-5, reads DTGVSQNPRHKITKRGQNVTFRCDPISEHNRLYWYRQTLGQGPEFLTYFQNEAQLEKSRLLSDRFSAERPKGSFSTLEIQRTEQGDSAMYLCASSLEEAPETQYFGPGTRLLVL.

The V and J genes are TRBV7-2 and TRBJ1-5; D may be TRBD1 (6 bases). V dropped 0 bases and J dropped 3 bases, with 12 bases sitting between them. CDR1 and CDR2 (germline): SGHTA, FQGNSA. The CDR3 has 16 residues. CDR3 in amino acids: CASSLAVDRLNQPQHF. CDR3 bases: TGTGCCAGCAGCTTAGCGGTGGACAGACTCAATCAGCCCCAGCATTTT. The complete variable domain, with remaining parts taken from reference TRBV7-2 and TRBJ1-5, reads GAGVSQSPSNKVTEKGKDVELRCDPISGHTALYWYRQSLGQGLEFLIYFQGNSAPDKSGLPSDRFSAERTGGSVSTLTIQRTQQEDSAVYLCASSLAVDRLNQPQHFGDGTRLSIL.

The CDR3 spells CSVRGTSGRVETQYF. The CDR3 nucleotides read TGCAGCGTCCGCGGGACTAGCGGGAGGGTAGAGACCCAGTACTTC. The chain carries TRBV29-1 and TRBJ2-5; 16 bases map to TRBD2. V was clipped by 6 bases and J by 4 bases; unmatched bases: 5. This CDR3 region has 15 residues. Germline values: CDR1 SQVTM, CDR2 ANQGSEA.

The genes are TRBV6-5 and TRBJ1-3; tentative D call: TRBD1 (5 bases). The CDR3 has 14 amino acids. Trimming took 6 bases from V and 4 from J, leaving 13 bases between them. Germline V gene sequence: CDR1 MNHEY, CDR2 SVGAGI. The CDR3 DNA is TGTGCCAGCAGCCCTGGGGGGTCCGGAAACACCATATATTTT. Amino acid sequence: CASSPGGSGNTIYF.

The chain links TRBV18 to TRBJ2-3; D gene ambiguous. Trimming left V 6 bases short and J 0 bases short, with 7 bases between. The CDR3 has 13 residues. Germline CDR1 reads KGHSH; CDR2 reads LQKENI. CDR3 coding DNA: TGTGCCAGCTCGCCCGGGAGCACAGATACGCAGTATTTT. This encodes CASSPGSTDTQYF.

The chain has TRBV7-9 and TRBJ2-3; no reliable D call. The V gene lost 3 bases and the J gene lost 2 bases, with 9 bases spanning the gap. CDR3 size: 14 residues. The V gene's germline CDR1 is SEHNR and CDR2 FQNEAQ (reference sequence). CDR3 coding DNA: TGTGCCAGCAGCTTCGTTGGCCTCACAGATACGCAGTATTTT. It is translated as CASSFVGLTDTQYF.

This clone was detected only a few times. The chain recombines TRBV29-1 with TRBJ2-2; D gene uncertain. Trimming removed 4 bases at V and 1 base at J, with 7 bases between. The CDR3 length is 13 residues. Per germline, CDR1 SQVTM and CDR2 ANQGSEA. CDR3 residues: CSVGSGNTGELFF. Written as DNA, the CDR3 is TGCAGCGTTGGGTCAGGGAACACCGGGGAGCTGTTTTTT.

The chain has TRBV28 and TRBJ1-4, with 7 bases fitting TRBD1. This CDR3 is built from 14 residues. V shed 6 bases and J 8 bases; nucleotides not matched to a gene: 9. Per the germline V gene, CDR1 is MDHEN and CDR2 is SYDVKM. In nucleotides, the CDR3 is TGTGCCAGCAGAAAACAGGGGTTGGAGGAAAAACTGTTTTTT. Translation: CASRKQGLEEKLFF. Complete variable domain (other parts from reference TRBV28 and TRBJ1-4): DVKVTQSSRYLVKRTGEKVFLECVQDMDHENMFWYRQDPGLGLRLIYFSYDVKMKEKGDIPEGYSVSREKKERFSLILESASTNQTSMYLCASRKQGLEEKLFFGSGTQLSVL.

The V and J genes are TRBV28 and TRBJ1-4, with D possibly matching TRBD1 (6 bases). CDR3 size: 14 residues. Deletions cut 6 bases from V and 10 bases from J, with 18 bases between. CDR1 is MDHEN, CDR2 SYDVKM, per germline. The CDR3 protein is CASSPGDGEGKLFF. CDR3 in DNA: TGTGCCAGCAGCCCAGGGGACGGAGAAGGAAAACTGTTTTTT.

The CDR3 is CASSERQATNEKLFF. The CDR3 DNA is TGTGCCAGCAGTGAAAGGCAGGCAACTAATGAAAAACTGTTTTTT. V is TRBV6-1 and J is TRBJ1-4; D is unresolved. There are 15 residues in the CDR3. The V end lost 2 bases, the J end lost 0 bases, and 7 bases lay between the germline ends. Germline V gene sequence: CDR1 MNHNS, CDR2 SASEGT.

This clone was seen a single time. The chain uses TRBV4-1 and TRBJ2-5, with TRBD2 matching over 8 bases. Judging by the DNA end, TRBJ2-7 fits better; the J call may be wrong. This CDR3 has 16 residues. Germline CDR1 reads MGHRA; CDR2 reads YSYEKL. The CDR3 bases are TGCGCCAGCAGCCAGGCGGGAGGCGGGAGGCTTCACGAGCAGTACTTC. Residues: CASSQAGGGRLHEQYF.

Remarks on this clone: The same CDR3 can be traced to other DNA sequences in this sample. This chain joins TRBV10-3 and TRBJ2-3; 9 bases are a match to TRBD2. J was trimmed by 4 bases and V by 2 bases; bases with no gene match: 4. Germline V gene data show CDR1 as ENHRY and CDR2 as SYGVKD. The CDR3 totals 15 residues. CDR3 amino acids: CAISEILAGPDTQYF. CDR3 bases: TGTGCCATCAGTGAGATCCTAGCGGGACCAGATACGCAGTATTTT.

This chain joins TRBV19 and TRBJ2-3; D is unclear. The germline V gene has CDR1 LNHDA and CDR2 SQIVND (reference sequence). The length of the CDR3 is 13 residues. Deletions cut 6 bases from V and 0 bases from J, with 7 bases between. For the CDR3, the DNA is TGTGCCAGTAGGGTCAGTAGCACAGATACGCAGTATTTT. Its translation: CASRVSSTDTQYF.

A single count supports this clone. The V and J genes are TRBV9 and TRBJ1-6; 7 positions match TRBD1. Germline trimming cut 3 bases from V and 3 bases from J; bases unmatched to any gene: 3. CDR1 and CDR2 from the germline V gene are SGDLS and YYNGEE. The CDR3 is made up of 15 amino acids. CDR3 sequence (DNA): TGTGCCAGCAGCGCCCGGGACAGCTATAATTCACCCCTCCACTTT. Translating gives CASSARDSYNSPLHF.

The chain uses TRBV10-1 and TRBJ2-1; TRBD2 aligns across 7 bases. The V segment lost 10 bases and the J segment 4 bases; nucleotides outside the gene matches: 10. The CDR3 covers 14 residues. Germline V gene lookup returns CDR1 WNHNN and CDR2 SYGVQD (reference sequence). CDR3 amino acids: CATSPREPYNEQFF. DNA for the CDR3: TGCGCCACCTCCCCGCGGGAGCCGTACAATGAGCAGTTCTTC.

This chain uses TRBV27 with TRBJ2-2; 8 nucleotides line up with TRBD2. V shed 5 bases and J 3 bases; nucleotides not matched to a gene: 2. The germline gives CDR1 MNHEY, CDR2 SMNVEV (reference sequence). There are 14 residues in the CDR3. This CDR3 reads CASSGGRHTGELFF. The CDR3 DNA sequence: TGTGCCAGCAGTGGCGGGAGGCACACCGGGGAGCTGTTTTTT.

The CDR3 loop reads CASSLEQGPNEQFF. The CDR3, as DNA: TGTGCCAGCAGTTTGGAACAGGGACCCAATGAGCAGTTCTTC. This chain joins TRBV28 and TRBJ2-1, with a weak D call TRBD1 (6 bases). Germline lookup yields CDR1 MDHEN and CDR2 SYDVKM. Trimming pared 3 bases from V and 6 bases from J, leaving 12 bases between. The CDR3 has 14 residues.

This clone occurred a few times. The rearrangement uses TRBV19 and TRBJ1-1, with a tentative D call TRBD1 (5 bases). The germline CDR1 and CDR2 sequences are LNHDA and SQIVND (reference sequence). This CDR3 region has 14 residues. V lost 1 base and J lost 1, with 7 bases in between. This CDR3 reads CASSIAGGNTEAFF. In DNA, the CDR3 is TGTGCCAGTAGTATAGCGGGGGGGAACACTGAAGCTTTCTTT. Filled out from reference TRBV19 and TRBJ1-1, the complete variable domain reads DGGITQSPKYLFRKEGQNVTLSCEQNLNHDAMYWYRQDPGQGLRLIYYSQIVNDFQKGDIAEGYSVSREKKESFPLTVTSAQKNPTAFYLCASSIAGGNTEAFFGQGTRLTVV.

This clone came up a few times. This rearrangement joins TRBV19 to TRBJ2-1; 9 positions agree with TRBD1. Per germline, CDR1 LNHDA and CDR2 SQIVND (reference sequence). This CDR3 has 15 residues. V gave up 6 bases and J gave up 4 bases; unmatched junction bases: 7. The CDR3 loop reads CASSLGTGIYNEQFF. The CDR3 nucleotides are TGTGCCAGTAGCCTGGGGACAGGGATATACAATGAGCAGTTCTTC.